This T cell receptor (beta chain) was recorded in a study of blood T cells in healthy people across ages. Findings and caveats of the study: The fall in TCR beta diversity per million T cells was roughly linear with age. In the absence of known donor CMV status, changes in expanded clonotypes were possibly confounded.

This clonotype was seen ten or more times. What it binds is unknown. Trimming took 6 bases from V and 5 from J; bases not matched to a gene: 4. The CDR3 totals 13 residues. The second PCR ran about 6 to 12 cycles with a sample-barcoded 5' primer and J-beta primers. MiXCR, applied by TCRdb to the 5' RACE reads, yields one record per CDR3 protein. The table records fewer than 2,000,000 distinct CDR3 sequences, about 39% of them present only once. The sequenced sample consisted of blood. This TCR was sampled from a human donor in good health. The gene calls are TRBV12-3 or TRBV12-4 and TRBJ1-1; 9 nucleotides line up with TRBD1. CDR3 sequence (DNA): TGTGCCAGCAGGGACAGGGGACGGACTGAAGCTTTCTTT. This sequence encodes CASRDRGRTEAFF.